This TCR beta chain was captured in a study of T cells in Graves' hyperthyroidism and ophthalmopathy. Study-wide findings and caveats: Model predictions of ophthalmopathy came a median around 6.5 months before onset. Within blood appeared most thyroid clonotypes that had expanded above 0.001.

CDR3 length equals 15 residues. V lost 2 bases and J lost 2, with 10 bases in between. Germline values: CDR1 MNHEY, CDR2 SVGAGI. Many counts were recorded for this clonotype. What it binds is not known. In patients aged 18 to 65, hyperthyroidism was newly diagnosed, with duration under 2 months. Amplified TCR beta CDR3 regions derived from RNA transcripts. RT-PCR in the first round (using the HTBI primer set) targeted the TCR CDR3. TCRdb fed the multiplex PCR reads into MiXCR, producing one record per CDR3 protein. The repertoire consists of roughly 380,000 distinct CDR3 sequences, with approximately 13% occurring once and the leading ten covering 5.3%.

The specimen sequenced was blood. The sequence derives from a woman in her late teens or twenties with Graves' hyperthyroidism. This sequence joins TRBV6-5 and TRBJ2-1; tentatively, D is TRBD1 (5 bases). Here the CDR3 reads CASSYAGPPYNEQFF. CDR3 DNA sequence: TGTGCCAGCAGTTACGCAGGGCCACCCTACAATGAGCAGTTCTTC.